This TCR beta chain derives from a study of blood T cells in healthy people across ages. V dropped 10 bases and J dropped 1; count of bases not matched to a gene: 6. The CDR3 runs to 14 residues. Through a sample-barcoded 5' primer and a J-beta primer mix, a second PCR was run for 7 to 11 cycles. Each CDR3 protein gets one entry after TCRdb re-called the 5' RACE reads with MiXCR. The sample lists around 1,800,000 distinct CDR3 sequences; about 39% were seen once. The chain joins TRBV12-3 or TRBV12-4 to TRBJ2-3; 9 bases match TRBD1. Sample: blood. The sequence came from a human donor in good health. CDR3 DNA: TGTGCCATCGCCGGGACAGGGCGCACAGATACGCAGTATTTT. Translation: CAIAGTGRTDTQYF.